This T cell receptor (beta chain) is from a study of cytomegalovirus exposure and HLA in healthy donors. Notes on the study in general: Some TCR beta chains (164 of them) were listed as cytomegalovirus-associated. Across donors, most TCRs were seen rarely, yet some public ones were widespread. A few of the chains that were CMV-associated were confirmed in vitro to be specific for CMV antigens.

Method: immunoSEQ multiplex PCR; TCRdb's copy keeps in-frame clones and lacks some. The table has 65,000 to 75,000 clones, 95% to 96% seen once; the top ten hold roughly 4.5%. The donors were members of the approximately 110-subject validation cohort (separate from the approximately 650-subject first cohort). CDR1 and CDR2 (germline): MGHDK, SYGVNS. This CDR3 is built from 13 residues. V shed 4 bases, J shed 11 bases, and the junction held 9 bases outside the gene matches. Comment on this clone: The antigen is not known.

This receptor was taken from a woman under 30 in good health and CMV-seropositive. The rearrangement links TRBV25-1 to TRBJ2-3; 7 nucleotides agree with TRBD2. The sequencing sample was made of PBMCs. Written as DNA, the CDR3 is TGTGCCAGCAGTGCCTCGGGAGGTAGGGAGCAGTATTTT. Its translation: CASSASGGREQYF.